This T cell receptor (beta chain) is from a study of T cell responses to AZD1222 COVID-19 vaccine. This CDR3 has 13 residues. Deletions cut 4 bases from V and 4 bases from J, with 9 bases between. The V gene's germline CDR1 is SNHLY and CDR2 FYNNEI. Points on this clone: Its antigen is undetermined.

Whole-study results and caveats: Reports indicate that nearly half of spike-specific TCRs are directed at unmutated variant regions. After two AZD1222 doses, spike-specific TCR breadth and depth rose versus day 0.

Profiling relied on immunoSEQ multiplex PCR, and the TCRdb table lists in-frame clones only, not all of them. Among 110,000 or so clones listed, around 87% were seen once. The chain couples TRBV2 to TRBJ2-3, with a tentative D call TRBD1 (6 bases). The TCR originated in an adult who received the AZD1222 COVID-19 vaccine. The sequences come from peripheral blood, collected 28 days after the second AZD1222 dose. CDR3 coding DNA: TGTGCCAGCAGTGTTCAGGGGTCAGATACGCAGTATTTT. This sequence encodes CASSVQGSDTQYF.